Following are 8 T cell receptor beta chains from one sample sequenced in a study of hypomethylating agent response in myelodysplastic syndrome. Libraries were prepared by immunoSEQ multiplex PCR; TCRdb keeps only in-frame clonotypes and omits some of them. The sample has about 5,400 clones, about nine tenths seen once. The sample in question was bone marrow, obtained before or after starting hypomethylating agent treatment for myelodysplastic syndrome (not recorded which). These TCRs come from a human donor with myelodysplastic syndrome.

This chain connects TRBV7-9 to TRBJ2-7; a weak D match, TRBD1 (6 bases). Trimming took 3 bases from V and 0 from J, leaving 15 bases between them. Germline lookup yields CDR1 SEHNR and CDR2 FQNEAQ (reference sequence). This CDR3 spans 16 amino acids. The CDR3 DNA reads TGTGCCAGCAGCTTCGAAGGACAGCCCCTCTCCTACGAGCAGTACTTC. Encoded protein: CASSFEGQPLSYEQYF.

The CDR3 sequence is CASRPTGGGSPLHF. The CDR3 nucleotides are TGTGCCAGCAGGCCGACAGGGGGCGGGTCACCCCTCCACTTT. The rearrangement uses TRBV6-6 and TRBJ1-6; 10 positions match TRBD1. Germline CDR1 is MNHNY and CDR2 is SVGAGI (reference sequence). The CDR3 totals 14 residues. Losses at the gene ends were 6 bases for V and 10 bases for J; bases not matched to a gene: 6.

V is TRBV5-1 and J is TRBJ2-6; TRBD1 agrees at 11 bases. The germline gives CDR1 SGHRS, CDR2 YFSETQ. The CDR3 is made up of 20 amino acids. V gave up 4 bases and J gave up 3 bases; unmatched junction bases: 15. The DNA for the CDR3 is TGCGCCAGCAGCCCGTTGGTGGGGACAGGGGGGCTTAATGGGGCCAACGTCCTGACTTTC. It encodes CASSPLVGTGGLNGANVLTF.

This clone was found once. This chain connects TRBV5-4 to TRBJ2-7, with D perhaps TRBD1 (6 bases). Trimming shortened V by 3 bases and J by 6 bases, and 16 bases separated the two germline ends. The CDR3 has 14 amino acids. CDR1 and CDR2 (germline): SGHNT, YYREEE (reference sequence). DNA for the CDR3: TGTGCCAGCAGCTCTATCGAACTAGGGGGCGAGCAGTACTTC. Protein product: CASSSIELGGEQYF.

This chain links TRBV9 with TRBJ1-5, with D possibly matching TRBD1 (5 bases). V was pared by 3 bases and J by 7 bases, with 11 bases between. This CDR3 contains 13 residues. From germline, CDR1 is SGDLS and CDR2 YYNGEE. CDR3 bases: TGTGCCAGCAGCGGAGGGACGCGCCAGCCCCAGCATTTT. This codes for CASSGGTRQPQHF.

The gene calls are TRBV7-2 and TRBJ1-6; D is unclear. V gave up 1 base and J gave up 0 bases, with 7 bases separating them. CDR1 is SGHTA, CDR2 FQGNSA, per germline. This CDR3 is built from 16 residues. DNA for the CDR3: TGTGCCAGCAGCTTAGGCGACCGCTCCTATAATTCACCCCTCCACTTT. Protein product: CASSLGDRSYNSPLHF.

V gene TRBV6-5 combines with J gene TRBJ2-7; D is unclear. This CDR3 spans 13 amino acids. V was pared by 8 bases and J by 3 bases, with 14 bases between. Germline CDR1 reads MNHEY; CDR2 reads SVGAGI. Here the CDR3 reads CASGERRGYEQYF. CDR3 nucleotide sequence: TGTGCCAGCGGGGAAAGACGCGGCTACGAGCAGTACTTC.

V is TRBV9 and J is TRBJ2-1; tentatively, D is TRBD1 or TRBD2 (6 bases each). The CDR3 contains 16 residues. Germline V gene data show CDR1 as SGDLS and CDR2 as YYNGEE. Trimming left V 3 bases short and J 9 bases short, with 22 bases between. DNA for the CDR3: TGTGCCAGCAGCGCGCGTTGGAGGGGGGCCTACGGTGAGCAGTTCTTC. Protein: CASSARWRGAYGEQFF.